The 8 T cell receptor beta chains given below trace back to one sample, sequenced in a study of blood T cell repertoires in COVID-19. Measured with immunoSEQ multiplex PCR; TCRdb has only the in-frame clones, and not every one. Of approximately 270,000 clones listed, 70% to 90% are singletons. What was sequenced was peripheral blood. The receptors shown here come from a man older than 75 with acute or convalescent COVID-19.

With respect to this clone: One end of the junction is discordant with germline, which a read error may explain. The chain carries TRBV4-1 and TRBJ1-2; D remains ambiguous. Per germline, CDR1 MGHRA and CDR2 YSYEKL. The CDR3 extends over 15 amino acids. The CDR3 here is CASSQGGPLSGLHFF. As DNA, the CDR3 is TGCGCCAGCAGCCAAGGAGGGCCCCTGAGCGGGCTCCATTTCTTC.

To note about this clone: This sample also contains other DNA sequences that code for the same CDR3. The rearrangement links TRBV3-1 (or the pseudogene TRBV3-2) to TRBJ2-1, with TRBD2 matching 7 bases. The CDR3 runs to 17 residues. With V trimmed by 0 bases and J by 2 bases, 7 bases remained unmatched. Germline loops: CDR1 LGHDT, CDR2 YNNKEL (reference sequence). The CDR3 nucleotides read TGTGCCAGCAGCCAAGATAACGGGCTAGCGGCCTACAATGAGCAGTTCTTC. Translating it yields CASSQDNGLAAYNEQFF.

The chain recombines TRBV5-1 with TRBJ1-4; 9 nucleotides match TRBD1. The CDR3 consists of 15 residues. Germline CDR1 SGHRS, CDR2 YFSETQ. Trimming at V came to 3 bases and at J to 8 bases, leaving 8 bases not matched to a gene. In nucleotides, the CDR3 is TGCGCCAGCAGCTGGAATACAGGGGGCGGCGAAAAACTGTTTTTT. It is translated as CASSWNTGGGEKLFF. Looking up the rest from reference TRBV5-1 and TRBJ1-4 gives the full variable domain: KAGVTQTPRYLIKTRGQQVTLSCSPISGHRSVSWYQQTPGQGLQFLFEYFSETQRNKGNFPGRFSGRQFSNSRSEMNVSTLELGDSALYLCASSWNTGGGEKLFFGSGTQLSVL.

This chain links TRBV18 with TRBJ2-7; 10 nucleotides match TRBD2. This CDR3 has 13 amino acids. Germline V gene sequence: CDR1 KGHSH, CDR2 LQKENI. Trimming at V came to 4 bases and at J to 7 bases, leaving 4 bases not matched to a gene. CDR3 in DNA: TGTGCCAGCTCACTCGGACTAGCGGAGGAGCAGTACTTC. As protein: CASSLGLAEEQYF.

The rearrangement joins TRBV19 to TRBJ2-7, with D possibly matching TRBD2 (6 bases). CDR1 is LNHDA, CDR2 SQIVND, per germline (reference sequence). This CDR3 is 14 amino acids long. V lost 1 base and J 4 bases, leaving 11 bases between the germline ends. The DNA of the CDR3 is TGTGCCAGTAGTATAGTAGGTAGCGGATACGAGCAGTACTTC. Translation gives CASSIVGSGYEQYF.

This clone has a single count. The gene calls are TRBV19 and TRBJ1-5; TRBD1 aligns across 8 bases. V was pared by 5 bases and J by 6 bases, with 9 bases of the junction left unmatched. CDR1 is LNHDA and CDR2 is SQIVND in the germline V gene (reference sequence). The CDR3 has 15 residues. CDR3 coding DNA: TGTGCCAGTAGTTCCCAAGGACAGGGTGGTCAGCCCCAGCATTTT. Protein sequence: CASSSQGQGGQPQHF.

This chain connects TRBV5-1 to TRBJ2-2, with D possibly being TRBD2 (5 bases). Germline lookup yields CDR1 SGHRS and CDR2 YFSETQ. Between the trimmed V and J ends, which lost 4 bases and 4 bases, there was a span of 14 bases. This CDR3 is 15 amino acids long. The CDR3 sequence: CASSAIPRGTGELFF. CDR3 nucleotide sequence: TGCGCCAGCAGCGCGATACCCCGGGGCACCGGGGAGCTGTTTTTT.

The chain links TRBV11-2 to TRBJ1-6, with 10 bases lining up with TRBD1. The V gene's germline CDR1 is SGHAT and CDR2 FQNNGV. V shed 1 base, J shed 9 bases, and the junction held 6 bases outside the gene matches. The CDR3 length is 16 residues. The CDR3 DNA sequence: TGTGCCAGCAGCTTAGGGCGCGGGACAGGGGTTTCACCCCTCCACTTT. It codes for CASSLGRGTGVSPLHF.